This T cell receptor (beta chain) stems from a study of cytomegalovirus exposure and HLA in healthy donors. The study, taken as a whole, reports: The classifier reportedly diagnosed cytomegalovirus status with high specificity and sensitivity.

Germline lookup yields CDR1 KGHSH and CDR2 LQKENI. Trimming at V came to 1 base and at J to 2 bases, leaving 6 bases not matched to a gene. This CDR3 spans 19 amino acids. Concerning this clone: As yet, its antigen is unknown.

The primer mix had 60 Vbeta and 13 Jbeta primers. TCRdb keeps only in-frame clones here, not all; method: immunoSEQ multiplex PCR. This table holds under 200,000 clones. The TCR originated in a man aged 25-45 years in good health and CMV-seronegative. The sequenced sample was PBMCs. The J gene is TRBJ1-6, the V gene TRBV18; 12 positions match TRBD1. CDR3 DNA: TGTGCCAGCTCACCACGGGACAGGGGGCGCGAAACCTATAATTCACCCCTCCACTTT. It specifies CASSPRDRGRETYNSPLHF.